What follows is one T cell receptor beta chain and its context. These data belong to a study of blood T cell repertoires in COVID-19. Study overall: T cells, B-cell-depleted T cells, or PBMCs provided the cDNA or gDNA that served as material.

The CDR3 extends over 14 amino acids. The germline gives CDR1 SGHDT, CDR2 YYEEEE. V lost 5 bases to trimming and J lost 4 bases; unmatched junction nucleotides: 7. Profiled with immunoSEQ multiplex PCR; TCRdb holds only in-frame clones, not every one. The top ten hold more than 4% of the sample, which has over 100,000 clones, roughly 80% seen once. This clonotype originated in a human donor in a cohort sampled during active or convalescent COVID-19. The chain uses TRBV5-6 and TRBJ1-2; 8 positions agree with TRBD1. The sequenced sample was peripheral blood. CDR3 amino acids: CASSQTGDAYGYTF. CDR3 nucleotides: TGTGCCAGCAGTCAGACAGGGGATGCCTATGGCTACACCTTC. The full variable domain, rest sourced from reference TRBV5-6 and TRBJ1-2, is DAGVTQSPTHLIKTRGQQVTLRCSPKSGHDTVSWYQQALGQGPQFIFQYYEEEERQRGNFPDRFSGHQFPNYSSELNVNALLLGDSALYLCASSQTGDAYGYTFGSGTRLTVV.